Reported below is one T cell receptor (beta chain). In the authors' methods: Using reference gene primer amplification, nucleated cell counts were estimated. TCRdb keeps only in-frame clones here, not all; method: immunoSEQ multiplex PCR. The DNA gave D and trimming, while V, J and clone size come from that table. The sample yields hundreds of thousands of clones, around 91% seen once. This sample is part of a study of blood T cell repertoires in COVID-19. Overall study context: Samples came from the United States, Italy and Spain, spanning acute and convalescent COVID-19.

Cohort allocation depended upon clinical history that participants reported. This CDR3 contains 13 residues. Trimming took 6 bases from V and 3 from J, leaving 11 bases between them. CDR1 is SGHTA, CDR2 FQGNSA, per germline. This sequence originates from a woman between 40 and 50 years old who had recovered from COVID-19. The sample consisted of PBMCs or T cells enriched from blood (not recorded which). V gene TRBV7-2 combines with J gene TRBJ2-5; D possibly corresponds to TRBD2 (5 bases). The CDR3 sequence is CASSVTREETQYF. For the CDR3, the DNA is TGTGCCAGCAGTGTCACGAGGGAAGAGACCCAGTACTTC.